The subject of this entry is one T cell receptor (beta chain). Its antigen is currently unknown. Some clones are missing from TCRdb's copy, which holds only in-frame ones; the method was immunoSEQ multiplex PCR. Here the sample spans roughly 26,000 clones, roughly 85% being singletons. This CDR3 region has 15 residues. CDR1 SNHLY and CDR2 FYNNEI come from the germline V gene. V gave up 6 bases and J gave up 2 bases, with 16 bases separating them. The sample comes from a study of PD-L1 blockade in urothelial cancer. For the study at large: Most patients, about 85% of the roughly 30, were males with bladder-origin cancer. Patients arrived having already received 0 to 3 prior chemotherapy regimens. General observations from the study: Durable-benefit patients had greater expansion of tumor-associated blood clones at 3 weeks.

There were between 1 and 8 samples from each patient, taken pretreatment and on-treatment. The sample consisted of PBMCs, taken around atezolizumab (anti-PD-L1) treatment. This receptor was identified in a man aged 50 to 59 with urothelial cancer. This chain uses TRBV2 with TRBJ1-2; D is possibly TRBD1 (5 bases). The CDR3 DNA is TGTGCCAGCAGGAACCCGGGACTCAAGAACTATGGCTACACCTTC. The encoded protein is CASRNPGLKNYGYTF.